Following are 16 T cell receptor beta chains from one sample sequenced in a study of cytomegalovirus exposure and HLA in healthy donors. The PCR had 60 Vbeta and 13 Jbeta primers. Only in-frame clones appear in the TCRdb table, and some are missing; sequencing was by immunoSEQ multiplex PCR. The table records about 130,000 clones, approximately 80% of them present only once. Sequencing was done on a sample of PBMCs. These receptors came from a human donor in good health.

J is TRBJ2-7 and V is TRBV7-2, with 7 nucleotides matching TRBD1. Germline CDR1 is SGHTA and CDR2 is FQGNSA. V lost 8 bases and J lost 4; bases outside the gene matches: 8. The CDR3 length is 13 residues. DNA of the CDR3: TGTGCCAGCCTCCGACAGGGTGGGTACGAGCAGTACTTC. This codes for CASLRQGGYEQYF.

V usage is TRBV5-1 and J usage is TRBJ2-5; D not certain. Germline V gene sequence: CDR1 SGHRS, CDR2 YFSETQ. The CDR3 is made up of 13 amino acids. Trimming pared 0 bases from V and 2 bases from J, leaving 5 bases between. The DNA for the CDR3 is TGCGCCAGCAGCTTGGAGAGACAAGAGACCCAGTACTTC. Translating gives CASSLERQETQYF.

The chain uses TRBV6-1 and TRBJ2-2; 10 bases line up with TRBD1. The junction had 6 bases not matched to a gene; V was cut back by 7 bases and J by 4 bases. CDR1 is MNHNS and CDR2 is SASEGT in the germline V gene. The CDR3 length is 15 residues. CDR3 sequence: CASNPTGGGTGELFF. For the CDR3, the DNA is TGTGCCAGCAACCCGACAGGGGGCGGCACCGGGGAGCTGTTTTTT.

The genes are TRBV6-5 and TRBJ2-3, with a possible D match to TRBD2 (6 bases). Germline V gene sequence: CDR1 MNHEY, CDR2 SVGAGI. V lost 4 bases to trimming and J lost 4 bases, with 15 bases between them. The CDR3 has 15 residues. CDR3 protein: CASSSTRDKPDTQYF. The CDR3 nucleotides read TGTGCCAGCAGTTCGACTAGAGATAAGCCAGATACGCAGTATTTT.

The rearrangement links TRBV29-1 to TRBJ2-3; tentative D call: TRBD1 (7 bases). This CDR3 comprises 13 residues. Looked up from germline, CDR1 is SQVTM and CDR2 is ANQGSEA. V dropped 5 bases and J dropped 1 base, with 10 bases sitting between them. In DNA form, the CDR3 reads TGCAGCGTTCTCAGGGGGGGCACAGATACGCAGTATTTT. This translates into CSVLRGGTDTQYF.

This clone was counted once. The chain combines TRBV6-5 with TRBJ2-3; no definite D call. The CDR3 contains 14 residues. Germline V gives CDR1 MNHEY, CDR2 SVGAGI. Trimming removed 10 bases at V and 0 bases at J, with 14 bases between. Here the CDR3 DNA reads TGTGCCACGTCGCCGGTGCGGAGCACAGATACGCAGTATTTT. This sequence encodes CATSPVRSTDTQYF.

The chain employs TRBV4-1 and TRBJ2-7, with a weak D call TRBD2 (5 bases). The CDR3 runs to 15 residues. V was pared by 0 bases and J by 2 bases, with 11 bases between. The germline V gene encodes CDR1 MGHRA and CDR2 YSYEKL. The CDR3: CASSQDRTGAYEQYF. CDR3 in DNA: TGCGCCAGCAGCCAAGATAGGACTGGGGCCTACGAGCAGTACTTC.

The chain links TRBV5-1 to TRBJ2-5; perhaps TRBD1 as D (6 bases). Germline V CDR1 and CDR2: SGHRS, YFSETQ. The CDR3 spans 13 residues. V gave up 4 bases and J gave up 4 bases, with 11 bases separating them. The CDR3 loop reads CASSPTGGETQYF. The CDR3 DNA sequence: TGCGCCAGCAGCCCGACAGGTGGAGAGACCCAGTACTTC.

J is TRBJ2-5 and V is TRBV5-1; D is unclear. CDR3 size: 14 residues. Germline lookup yields CDR1 SGHRS and CDR2 YFSETQ. V lost 0 bases, J lost 2 bases, and 8 bases lay in between. CDR3 sequence: CASSLEQLQETQYF. CDR3 coding DNA: TGCGCCAGCAGCTTGGAACAGTTACAAGAGACCCAGTACTTC.

This clone occurred a few times. The chain carries TRBV5-1 and TRBJ2-3; TRBD1 might be the D (6 bases). Germline V gives CDR1 SGHRS, CDR2 YFSETQ. The CDR3 runs to 15 residues. V lost 1 base, J lost 0 bases, and 9 bases lay in between. The CDR3 DNA sequence: TGCGCCAGCAGCTTGACAGGGTTTAGCACAGATACGCAGTATTTT. The encoded protein is CASSLTGFSTDTQYF.

This rearrangement joins TRBV18 to TRBJ2-7, with D perhaps matching TRBD2 (6 bases). Trimming removed 5 bases at V and 4 bases at J, with 15 bases between. The germline V gene encodes CDR1 KGHSH and CDR2 LQKENI. The length of the CDR3 is 14 residues. The CDR3 DNA reads as TGTGCCAGCTCATCTGGACCCGCGGGGTACGAGCAGTACTTC. Amino acid sequence: CASSSGPAGYEQYF.

The CDR3 spells CASRDLVTGGKETQYF. DNA for the CDR3: TGTGCCAGTAGGGACCTAGTGACAGGGGGCAAAGAGACCCAGTACTTC. The chain links TRBV19 to TRBJ2-5, with 10 bases fitting TRBD1. The CDR3 is made up of 16 amino acids. The trim removed 6 bases at V and 3 bases at J, leaving 10 bases unmatched. Germline CDR1 and CDR2: LNHDA and SQIVND (reference sequence).

In this sample, this clone turned up a few times. The chain joins TRBV6-1 to TRBJ2-6; D unresolved. The CDR3 consists of 15 residues. The ends were cut back, 6 bases at V and 1 base at J, with 10 bases in the middle. The germline V gene has CDR1 MNHNS and CDR2 SASEGT. The chain's CDR3 is CASSPLASGANVLTF. CDR3 DNA sequence: TGTGCCAGCAGCCCGTTGGCATCTGGGGCCAACGTCCTGACTTTC.

This clone was detected only a few times. Written as DNA, the CDR3 is TGTGCCAGCAGCCCCAGGGTGACGGACACTGAAGCTTTCTTT. It translates to CASSPRVTDTEAFF. The chain links TRBV11-2 to TRBJ1-1; a weak D match, TRBD1 (5 bases). Germline V gives CDR1 SGHAT, CDR2 FQNNGV. CDR3 length: 14 residues. The V end was cut by 5 bases, the J end by 3 bases, with 13 bases between.

This CDR3 is CAISEGRGGQQETQYF. The CDR3 coding sequence is TGTGCCATCAGTGAGGGGCGGGGGGGCCAACAAGAGACCCAGTACTTC. This chain joins TRBV10-3 and TRBJ2-5, with 9 bases matching TRBD2. CDR1 ENHRY and CDR2 SYGVKD come from the germline V gene. The CDR3 spans 16 residues. Trimming cost V 2 bases and J 2 bases; bases outside gene matches: 6.

This sequence joins TRBV7-9 and TRBJ1-1; tentative D call: TRBD1 (5 bases). The ends were cut back, 2 bases at V and 4 bases at J, with 17 bases in the middle. The V gene's germline CDR1 is SEHNR and CDR2 FQNEAQ (reference sequence). The CDR3 covers 16 residues. This CDR3 reads CASSLILGAGGTEAFF. The CDR3 bases are TGTGCCAGCAGCTTAATTTTAGGGGCCGGGGGCACTGAAGCTTTCTTT.